Listed here are 10 T cell receptor beta chains from one sample, sequenced in a study of shared clonotypes between healthy human individuals. The method was immunoSEQ multiplex PCR; TCRdb's version includes in-frame clones alone and lacks a portion of them. Counted here are around 1.5 million clones, 95% to 99% occurring once; the ten biggest clones make up roughly 0.42%. The sample taken for sequencing was naive CD4+ T cells sorted from blood. Regarding subset: CD45RA+ positively selected. The source is a man aged 25 to 45 in good health.

In its sample, this clone was seen once. The chain combines TRBV6-1 with TRBJ1-2; possible D gene TRBD1, 5 bases. V was trimmed by 2 bases and J by 0 bases, leaving 10 bases between them. The V gene's germline CDR1 is MNHNS and CDR2 SASEGT. CDR3 length: 15 amino acids. The CDR3 sequence is CASSEWDAANYGYTF. Written as DNA, the CDR3 is TGTGCCAGCAGTGAATGGGACGCTGCTAACTATGGCTACACCTTC.

A word on this clone: Other DNA sequences in the sample encode the same CDR3. The chain joins TRBV25-1 to TRBJ2-1; possible D gene TRBD1, 5 bases. V was pared by 3 bases and J by 1 base, with 10 bases between. The CDR3 runs 15 residues. CDR1 is MGHDK, CDR2 SYGVNS, per germline. The CDR3 reads CASSDTGGSYNEQFF. The CDR3 nucleotides are TGTGCCAGCAGTGATACAGGTGGATCCTACAATGAGCAGTTCTTC.

Written as DNA, the CDR3 is TGTGCCAGCAGCCGAACCGGGACAGGGGAATACGAGCAGTACTTC. Translated, it gives CASSRTGTGEYEQYF. This chain joins TRBV7-2 and TRBJ2-7, with 10 bases aligning to TRBD1. The CDR3 contains 15 residues. Germline lookup yields CDR1 SGHTA and CDR2 FQGNSA. V gave up 5 bases and J gave up 4 bases; unmatched junction bases: 8. The complete variable domain, with remaining parts taken from reference TRBV7-2 and TRBJ2-7, reads GAGVSQSPSNKVTEKGKDVELRCDPISGHTALYWYRQSLGQGLEFLIYFQGNSAPDKSGLPSDRFSAERTGGSVSTLTIQRTQQEDSAVYLCASSRTGTGEYEQYFGPGTRLTVT.

This rearrangement joins TRBV18 to TRBJ2-7; D is uncertain. CDR1 is KGHSH, CDR2 LQKENI, per germline. The CDR3 totals 14 residues. Trimming took 5 bases from V and 1 from J, leaving 12 bases between them. The CDR3 reads CASSSRTASYEQYF. CDR3 in DNA: TGTGCCAGCTCATCCCGGACGGCATCCTACGAGCAGTACTTC.

This clone was seen a single time. The rearrangement uses TRBV7-8 and TRBJ2-5; D is perhaps TRBD2 (6 bases). With 0 bases removed from V and 5 bases from J, the gap between germline ends came to 10 bases. Germline V gives CDR1 SGHVS, CDR2 FQNEAQ. This CDR3 comprises 14 residues. The CDR3 is CASSLAGGKETQYF. In DNA, the CDR3 is TGTGCCAGCAGCTTAGCTGGCGGGAAGGAGACCCAGTACTTC.

This chain links TRBV18 with TRBJ1-3, with 8 bases matching TRBD1. Germline trimming cut 6 bases from V and 3 bases from J; bases unmatched to any gene: 13. The germline V gene has CDR1 KGHSH and CDR2 LQKENI. The CDR3 spans 17 residues. CDR3 sequence: CASSLSRDRQGGNTIYF. CDR3 bases: TGTGCCAGCTCCCTATCCAGGGACAGGCAAGGTGGAAACACCATATATTTT.

The gene calls are TRBV4-1 and TRBJ2-3; D unclear. V lost 1 base and J lost 1, with 9 bases in between. Germline lookup yields CDR1 MGHRA and CDR2 YSYEKL. CDR3 length: 15 residues. CDR3 nucleotide sequence: TGCGCCAGCAGCCAAGTGGCGGTTGGCACAGATACGCAGTATTTT. It translates to CASSQVAVGTDTQYF.

This clone was seen only once. The J gene is TRBJ2-2, the V gene TRBV10-2; unclear D gene. V dropped 5 bases and J dropped 9 bases, with 13 bases sitting between them. This CDR3 region has 13 residues. Germline V gene sequence: CDR1 WSHSY, CDR2 SAAADI. In nucleotides, the CDR3 is TGCGCCAGCAGTTCCACCGCCGGCTGGGAGCTGTTTTTT. The encoded protein is CASSSTAGWELFF.

This chain joins TRBV11-2 and TRBJ1-3; TRBD1 matches 7 bases. The germline gives CDR1 SGHAT, CDR2 FQNNGV. The CDR3 contains 13 residues. The CDR3 coding sequence is TGTGCGGACGGGACAGCCTCTGGAAACACCATATATTTT. This codes for CADGTASGNTIYF.

The chain links TRBV18 to TRBJ2-7, with 9 bases identical to TRBD1. The CDR3 extends over 15 amino acids. V was pared by 1 base and J by 4 bases, with 5 bases of the junction left unmatched. Germline V gene lookup returns CDR1 KGHSH and CDR2 LQKENI. CDR3 in amino acids: CASSPRGQGGYEQYF. The CDR3 coding sequence is TGTGCCAGCTCACCACGGGGACAGGGTGGGTACGAGCAGTACTTC. Full variable domain (remainder filled in from reference TRBV18 and TRBJ2-7): NAGVMQNPRHLVRRRGQEARLRCSPMKGHSHVYWYRQLPEEGLKFMVYLQKENIIDESGMPKERFSAEFPKEGPSILRIQQVVRGDSAAYFCASSPRGQGGYEQYFGPGTRLTVT.